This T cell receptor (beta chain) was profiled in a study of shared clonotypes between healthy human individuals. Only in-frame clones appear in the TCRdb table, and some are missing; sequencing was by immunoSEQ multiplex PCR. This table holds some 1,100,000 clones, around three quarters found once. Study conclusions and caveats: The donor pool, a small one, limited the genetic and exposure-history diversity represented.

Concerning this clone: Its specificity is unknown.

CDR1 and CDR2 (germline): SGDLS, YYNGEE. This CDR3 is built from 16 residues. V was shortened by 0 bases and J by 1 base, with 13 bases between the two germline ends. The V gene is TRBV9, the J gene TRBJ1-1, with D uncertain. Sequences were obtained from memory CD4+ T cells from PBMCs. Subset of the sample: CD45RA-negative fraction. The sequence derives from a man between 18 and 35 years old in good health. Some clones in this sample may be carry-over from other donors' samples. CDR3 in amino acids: CASSVGLGGGNTEAFF. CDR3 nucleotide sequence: TGTGCCAGCAGCGTAGGTCTGGGAGGAGGGAACACTGAAGCTTTCTTT.